This T cell receptor (beta chain) originates from a study of cytomegalovirus exposure and HLA in healthy donors. Study as a whole: Within an early data release were 85 million or so unique TCRs drawn from HLA-typed donors. Study results and caveats: It was reported that TCR beta sequences correctly inferred the HLA-A and HLA-B alleles for most subjects. TRBV6-2, TRBV6-3 and some other V segments were unresolvable in 87-base-pair reads. Researchers reported in a later analysis that common viral pathogens appeared linked to several top clusters.

As to this clone: The antigen remains undetermined.

V was pared by 2 bases and J by 1 base, with 8 bases between. From germline, CDR1 is SQVTM and CDR2 ANQGSEA. The CDR3 runs 14 residues. With 60 Vbeta and 13 Jbeta primers, the PCR was carried out. Profiling relied on immunoSEQ multiplex PCR, and the TCRdb table lists in-frame clones only, not all of them. The sample consists of about 180,000 clones, about four fifths of them appearing once. The TCR was taken from a woman aged 25 to 39 in good health and CMV-seronegative. The chain has TRBV29-1 and TRBJ2-2; the D is unclear. Material: PBMCs. The chain's CDR3 is CSVEKSENTGELFF. The CDR3 bases are TGCAGCGTTGAAAAGTCAGAGAACACCGGGGAGCTGTTTTTT.